This T cell receptor (beta chain) was found in a study of blood T cell repertoires in COVID-19. The overall study: T cells, B-cell-depleted T cells, or PBMCs provided the cDNA or gDNA that served as material.

Only in-frame clones appear in the TCRdb table, and some are missing; sequencing was by immunoSEQ multiplex PCR. Here the sample spans about 380,000 clones, 81% being singletons. V lost 0 bases and J 3 bases, leaving 17 bases between the germline ends. The CDR3 contains 17 residues. Per the germline V gene, CDR1 is MNHEY and CDR2 is SVGEGT. The chain carries TRBV6-2 or TRBV6-3 and TRBJ1-1; TRBD1 is a possible D gene (6 bases). Sequencing input: peripheral blood. This clonotype was obtained from a human donor with acute or convalescent COVID-19. The donor label of this sample is uncertain. This chain's CDR3 is CASSYSRPGAGYTEAFF. In DNA form, the CDR3 reads TGTGCCAGCAGTTACTCTCGTCCAGGGGCTGGGTACACTGAAGCTTTCTTT.